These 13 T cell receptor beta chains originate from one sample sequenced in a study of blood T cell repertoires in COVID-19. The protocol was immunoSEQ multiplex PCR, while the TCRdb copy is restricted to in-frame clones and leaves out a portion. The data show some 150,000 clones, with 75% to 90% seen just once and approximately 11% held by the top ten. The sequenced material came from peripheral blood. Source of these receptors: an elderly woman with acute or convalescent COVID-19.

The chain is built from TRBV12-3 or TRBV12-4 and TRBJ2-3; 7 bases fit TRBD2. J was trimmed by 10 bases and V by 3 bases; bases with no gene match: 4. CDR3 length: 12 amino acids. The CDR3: CASSFLAGAQYF. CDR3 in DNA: TGTGCCAGCAGTTTTCTGGCGGGGGCGCAGTATTTT.

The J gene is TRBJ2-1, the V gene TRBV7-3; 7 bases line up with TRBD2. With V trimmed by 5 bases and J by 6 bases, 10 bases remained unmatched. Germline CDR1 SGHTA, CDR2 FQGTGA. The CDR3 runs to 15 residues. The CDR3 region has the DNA TGTGCCAGCAGCCGTAGCGGGTCTCGTGGCAATGAGCAGTTCTTC. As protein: CASSRSGSRGNEQFF.

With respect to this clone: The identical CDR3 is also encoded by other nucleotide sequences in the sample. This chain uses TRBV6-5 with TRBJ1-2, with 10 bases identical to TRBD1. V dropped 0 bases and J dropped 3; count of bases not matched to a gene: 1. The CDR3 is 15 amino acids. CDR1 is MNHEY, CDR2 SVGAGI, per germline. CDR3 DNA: TGTGCCAGCAGTTACTCGGGGACAGGGGACTATGGCTACACCTTC. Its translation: CASSYSGTGDYGYTF.

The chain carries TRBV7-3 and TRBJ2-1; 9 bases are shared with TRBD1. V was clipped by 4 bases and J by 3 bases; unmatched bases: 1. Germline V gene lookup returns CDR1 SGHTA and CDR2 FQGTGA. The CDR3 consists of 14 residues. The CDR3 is CASSSTGGYNEQFF. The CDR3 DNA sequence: TGTGCCAGCAGCTCGACAGGGGGCTACAATGAGCAGTTCTTC. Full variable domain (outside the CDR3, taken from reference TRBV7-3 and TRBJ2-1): GAGVSQTPSNKVTEKGKYVELRCDPISGHTALYWYRQSLGQGPEFLIYFQGTGAADDSGLPNDRFFAVRPEGSVSTLKIQRTERGDSAVYLCASSSTGGYNEQFFGPGTRLTVL.

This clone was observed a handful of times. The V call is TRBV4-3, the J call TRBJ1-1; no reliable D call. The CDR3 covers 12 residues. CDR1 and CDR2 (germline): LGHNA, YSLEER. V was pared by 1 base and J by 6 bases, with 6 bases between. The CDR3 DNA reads TGCGCCAGCAGCCAAGTCGGGGCTGAAGCTTTCTTT. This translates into CASSQVGAEAFF.

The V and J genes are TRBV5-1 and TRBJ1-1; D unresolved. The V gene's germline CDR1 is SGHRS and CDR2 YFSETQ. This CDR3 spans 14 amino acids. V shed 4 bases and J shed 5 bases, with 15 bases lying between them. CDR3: CASSTETPRTEAFF. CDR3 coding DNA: TGCGCCAGCAGCACCGAAACCCCGAGGACTGAAGCTTTCTTT. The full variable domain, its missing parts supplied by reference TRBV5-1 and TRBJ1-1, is KAGVTQTPRYLIKTRGQQVTLSCSPISGHRSVSWYQQTPGQGLQFLFEYFSETQRNKGNFPGRFSGRQFSNSRSEMNVSTLELGDSALYLCASSTETPRTEAFFGQGTRLTVV.

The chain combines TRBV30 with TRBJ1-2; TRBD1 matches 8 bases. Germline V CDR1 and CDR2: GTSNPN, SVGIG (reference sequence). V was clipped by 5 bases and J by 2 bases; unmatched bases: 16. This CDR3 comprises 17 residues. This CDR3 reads CAWGPGTGLSANYGYTF. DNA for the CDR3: TGTGCCTGGGGCCCAGGGACAGGACTGAGCGCGAACTATGGCTACACCTTC.

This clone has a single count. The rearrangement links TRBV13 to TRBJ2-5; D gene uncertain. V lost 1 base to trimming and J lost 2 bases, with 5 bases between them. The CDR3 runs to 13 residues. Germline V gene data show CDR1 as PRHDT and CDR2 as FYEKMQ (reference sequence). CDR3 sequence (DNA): TGTGCCAGCAGCTTAGTCCCTCAAGAGACCCAGTACTTC. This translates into CASSLVPQETQYF.

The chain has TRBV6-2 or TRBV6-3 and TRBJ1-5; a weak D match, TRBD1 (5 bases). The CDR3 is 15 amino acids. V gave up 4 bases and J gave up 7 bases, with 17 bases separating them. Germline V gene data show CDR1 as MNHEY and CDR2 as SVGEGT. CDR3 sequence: CASSSRQGAGQPQHF. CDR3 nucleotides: TGTGCCAGCAGTTCTCGCCAGGGTGCGGGGCAGCCCCAGCATTTT.

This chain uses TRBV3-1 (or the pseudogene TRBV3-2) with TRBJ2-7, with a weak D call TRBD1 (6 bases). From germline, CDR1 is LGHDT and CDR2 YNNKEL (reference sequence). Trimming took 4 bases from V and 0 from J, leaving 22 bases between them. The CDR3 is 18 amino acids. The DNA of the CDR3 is TGTGCCAGCAGCCTTTCCGGGACAACTCCTTTAAGCTCCTACGAGCAGTACTTC. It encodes CASSLSGTTPLSSYEQYF.

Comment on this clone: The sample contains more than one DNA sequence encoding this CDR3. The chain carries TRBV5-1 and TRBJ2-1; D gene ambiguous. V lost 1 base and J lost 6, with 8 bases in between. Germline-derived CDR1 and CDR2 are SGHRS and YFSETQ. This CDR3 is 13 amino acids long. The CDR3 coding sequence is TGCGCCAGCAGCTTGATTTCAGGCAATGAGCAGTTCTTC. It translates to CASSLISGNEQFF.

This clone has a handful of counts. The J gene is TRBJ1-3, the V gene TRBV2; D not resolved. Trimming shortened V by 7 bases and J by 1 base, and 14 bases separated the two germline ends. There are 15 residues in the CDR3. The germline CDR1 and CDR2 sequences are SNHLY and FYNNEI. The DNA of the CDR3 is TGTGCCAGCAACCTACAGATCATATCTGGAAACACCATATATTTT. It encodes CASNLQIISGNTIYF.

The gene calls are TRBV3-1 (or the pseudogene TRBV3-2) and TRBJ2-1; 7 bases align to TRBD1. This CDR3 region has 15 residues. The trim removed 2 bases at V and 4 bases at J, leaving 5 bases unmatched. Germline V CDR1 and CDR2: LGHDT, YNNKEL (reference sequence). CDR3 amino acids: CASSQPGQFYNEQFF. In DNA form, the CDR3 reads TGTGCCAGCAGCCAACCGGGACAGTTTTACAATGAGCAGTTCTTC.